This T cell receptor beta chain was identified during a study of blood T cell repertoires in COVID-19. Produced via immunoSEQ multiplex PCR; TCRdb's table is partial and in-frame only. Of more than 90,000 clones listed, 85% to 90% are singletons. Germline CDR1 reads SGHRS; CDR2 reads YFSETQ. Trimming left V 0 bases short and J 3 bases short, with 10 bases between. The CDR3 loop spans 14 amino acids. This receptor was taken from a man in his 70s who had recovered from COVID-19. The sequencing input was peripheral blood. V is TRBV5-1 and J is TRBJ2-7, with a weak D call TRBD1 (5 bases). CDR3 coding DNA: TGCGCCAGCAGCTTGGATGTGACAGACTACGAGCAGTACTTC. It is translated as CASSLDVTDYEQYF.